A single sample is the source of the 26 T cell receptor beta chains below, sequenced in a study of control samples from healthy donors and cancer patients. The data were produced by immunoSEQ multiplex PCR, yet TCRdb's version contains in-frame clones alone and is incomplete. The data hold around 150,000 clones, with roughly 94% observed a single time. Material: PBMCs. These receptors were collected from a man aged 55 to 69 with colorectal cancer.

The chain couples TRBV19 to TRBJ1-2; TRBD1 aligns across 7 bases. CDR1 and CDR2 from the germline V gene are LNHDA and SQIVND (reference sequence). The CDR3 is 14 amino acids. J was trimmed by 2 bases and V by 6 bases; bases with no gene match: 6. The CDR3 loop reads CASRQQGNNYGYTF. DNA for the CDR3: TGTGCCAGTAGACAACAGGGGAACAACTATGGCTACACCTTC.

The chain uses TRBV6-6 and TRBJ1-1; maybe TRBD1 (6 bases). V was cut by 4 bases and J by 1 base, with 10 bases left in between. The CDR3 consists of 14 residues. Germline assignment: CDR1 MNHNY and CDR2 SVGAGI (reference sequence). In DNA, the CDR3 is TGTGCCAGCAGTTCCCGACAGGCGAACACTGAAGCTTTCTTT. It translates to CASSSRQANTEAFF.

The chain has TRBV7-2 and TRBJ1-3, with no clear D. The CDR3 runs to 14 residues. From germline, CDR1 is SGHTA and CDR2 FQGNSA. Trimming cost V 0 bases and J 2 bases, with 5 bases left between them. CDR3: CASSLASTGNTIYF. The CDR3 nucleotides are TGTGCCAGCAGCTTAGCCAGCACTGGAAACACCATATATTTT.

V is TRBV5-1 and J is TRBJ1-2; TRBD1 agrees at 9 bases. The V segment lost 3 bases and the J segment 7 bases; nucleotides outside the gene matches: 4. This CDR3 contains 13 residues. CDR1 and CDR2 from the germline V gene are SGHRS and YFSETQ. For the CDR3, the DNA is TGCGCCAGCAGCTGGACAGGGGCTGGTGGCTACACCTTC. As protein: CASSWTGAGGYTF. The whole variable domain, remainder taken from reference TRBV5-1 and TRBJ1-2, is KAGVTQTPRYLIKTRGQQVTLSCSPISGHRSVSWYQQTPGQGLQFLFEYFSETQRNKGNFPGRFSGRQFSNSRSEMNVSTLELGDSALYLCASSWTGAGGYTFGSGTRLTVV.

The chain employs TRBV18 and TRBJ1-1; a possible D gene is TRBD1 (5 bases). Trimming took off 2 bases at V and 3 bases at J, with 13 bases between the two ends. The germline gives CDR1 KGHSH, CDR2 LQKENI. The CDR3 is made up of 15 amino acids. The CDR3 bases are TGTGCCAGCTCACCATCTGAAGGGGCGCACACTGAAGCTTTCTTT. It translates to CASSPSEGAHTEAFF. The full variable domain, with the rest looked up from reference TRBV18 and TRBJ1-1, is NAGVMQNPRHLVRRRGQEARLRCSPMKGHSHVYWYRQLPEEGLKFMVYLQKENIIDESGMPKERFSAEFPKEGPSILRIQQVVRGDSAAYFCASSPSEGAHTEAFFGQGTRLTVV.

This rearrangement joins TRBV4-3 to TRBJ2-2, with D possibly matching TRBD1 (6 bases). V was trimmed by 1 base and J by 7 bases, leaving 13 bases between them. From germline, CDR1 is LGHNA and CDR2 YSLEER. CDR3 length equals 15 residues. CDR3 sequence: CASSQGGVGGGELFF. The CDR3 nucleotides read TGCGCCAGCAGCCAAGGAGGGGTAGGGGGCGGGGAGCTGTTTTTT.

This chain joins TRBV5-1 and TRBJ1-1; no clear D gene. Germline assignment: CDR1 SGHRS and CDR2 YFSETQ. The V end lost 2 bases, the J end lost 4 bases, and 6 bases lay between the germline ends. The CDR3 is 12 amino acids. The CDR3 DNA reads as TGCGCCAGCAGCTTTTTGGGCACTGAAGCTTTCTTT. This encodes CASSFLGTEAFF.

This clone was found once. The J gene is TRBJ2-3, the V gene TRBV19; 8 positions agree with TRBD1. Germline trimming cut 3 bases from V and 3 bases from J; bases unmatched to any gene: 11. The CDR3 loop spans 17 amino acids. Germline V gene data show CDR1 as LNHDA and CDR2 as SQIVND (reference sequence). As DNA, the CDR3 is TGTGCCAGTAGTATCATGGCCCGACAGGGGTTAACAGATACGCAGTATTTT. This gives the protein CASSIMARQGLTDTQYF.

The chain is built from TRBV18 and TRBJ2-2; D tentatively fits TRBD1 or TRBD2 (6 bases each). Trimming stripped 0 bases from V and 2 bases from J, with 10 bases between. The germline gives CDR1 KGHSH, CDR2 LQKENI. The CDR3 runs 16 residues. The CDR3 protein is CASSPPQGTNTGELFF. Written as DNA, the CDR3 is TGTGCCAGCTCACCACCGCAGGGGACTAACACCGGGGAGCTGTTTTTT.

The rearrangement uses TRBV5-1 and TRBJ1-4; D remains ambiguous. Germline V gene sequence: CDR1 SGHRS, CDR2 YFSETQ. This CDR3 has 14 amino acids. Trimming stripped 7 bases from V and 0 bases from J, with 10 bases between. Here the CDR3 reads CASQIRSTNEKLFF. The CDR3, as DNA: TGCGCCAGCCAAATACGGTCAACTAATGAAAAACTGTTTTTT.

The V call is TRBV5-1, the J call TRBJ2-4, with 7 bases aligning to TRBD1. The CDR3 extends over 17 amino acids. J was trimmed by 0 bases and V by 5 bases; bases with no gene match: 11. Germline CDR1 is SGHRS and CDR2 is YFSETQ. CDR3 loop: CASRGPDRVEAKNIQYF. The CDR3 DNA follows: TGCGCCAGCAGGGGCCCAGACAGGGTGGAAGCCAAAAACATTCAGTACTTC. Complete variable domain (other parts from reference TRBV5-1 and TRBJ2-4): KAGVTQTPRYLIKTRGQQVTLSCSPISGHRSVSWYQQTPGQGLQFLFEYFSETQRNKGNFPGRFSGRQFSNSRSEMNVSTLELGDSALYLCASRGPDRVEAKNIQYFGAGTRLSVL.

This clone showed up just once. The gene calls are TRBV7-7 and TRBJ2-7, with D perhaps TRBD2 (7 bases). Germline V gene lookup returns CDR1 SSHAT and CDR2 FNYEAQ (reference sequence). Trimming left V 4 bases short and J 3 bases short, with 13 bases between. The CDR3 has 14 amino acids. The CDR3 nucleotides read TGTGCCAGCAGCTCCCGTAGGGGGGGCTACGAGCAGTACTTC. Amino acids: CASSSRRGGYEQYF.

The V and J genes are TRBV18 and TRBJ1-5, with 7 nucleotides matching TRBD1. This CDR3 spans 16 amino acids. In germline, CDR1 is KGHSH, CDR2 LQKENI. The J segment lost 0 bases and the V segment lost 2 bases, leaving 4 bases of the junction unmatched. Written as DNA, the CDR3 is TGTGCCAGCTCACCAGGGACAGAGACTAGCAATCAGCCCCAGCATTTT. Residues: CASSPGTETSNQPQHF.

The chain carries TRBV9 and TRBJ2-3; D is undetermined. Between the trimmed V and J ends, which lost 0 bases and 7 bases, there was a span of 6 bases. The CDR3 consists of 12 residues. Germline lookup yields CDR1 SGDLS and CDR2 YYNGEE. The CDR3: CASSVDDNTQYF. CDR3 sequence (DNA): TGTGCCAGCAGCGTAGACGATAATACGCAGTATTTT.

The chain employs TRBV10-3 and TRBJ1-6; 7 nucleotides align to TRBD1. The CDR3 runs 15 residues. Germline V gives CDR1 ENHRY, CDR2 SYGVKD. Trimming at V came to 2 bases and at J to 6 bases, leaving 4 bases not matched to a gene. The CDR3 bases are TGTGCCATCAGTGAGGGGACAGCACTTAATTCACCCCTCCACTTT. Encoded protein: CAISEGTALNSPLHF.

The chain has TRBV19 and TRBJ1-5, with D perhaps matching TRBD1 (5 bases). With 3 bases removed from V and 0 bases from J, the gap between germline ends came to 9 bases. The CDR3 has 15 amino acids. Looked up from germline, CDR1 is LNHDA and CDR2 is SQIVND (reference sequence). The CDR3 is CASSIGADSNQPQHF. The CDR3 bases are TGTGCCAGTAGTATTGGGGCCGATAGCAATCAGCCCCAGCATTTT.

The J gene is TRBJ1-6, the V gene TRBV12-3 or TRBV12-4, with a tentative D call TRBD1 (5 bases). Deletions cut 5 bases from V and 14 bases from J, with 13 bases between. CDR3 length: 12 amino acids. The CDR3 coding sequence is TGTGCCAGCAGTCAGACAGCAAATACCCTCCACTTT. Amino acid sequence: CASSQTANTLHF.

V usage is TRBV5-5 and J usage is TRBJ2-4; D remains ambiguous. There are 14 residues in the CDR3. The germline V and J ends were trimmed by 5 bases and 0 bases, with 9 bases remaining between them. Germline-derived CDR1 and CDR2 are SGHKS and YYEKEE (reference sequence). In nucleotides, the CDR3 is TGTGCCAGCAGTCAGACTGTAGCCAAAAACATTCAGTACTTC. Residues: CASSQTVAKNIQYF.

The chain joins TRBV3-1 (or the pseudogene TRBV3-2) to TRBJ2-3; D unclear. Per germline, CDR1 LGHDT and CDR2 YNNKEL (reference sequence). CDR3 length equals 15 residues. V shed 2 bases and J shed 0 bases, with 9 bases lying between them. This CDR3 is CASSQLAHSTDTQYF. The CDR3 nucleotides are TGTGCCAGCAGCCAATTAGCCCATAGCACAGATACGCAGTATTTT.

The chain uses TRBV18 and TRBJ2-3; 10 bases are shared with TRBD2. The ends lost 5 bases at V and 0 bases at J; junction bases unmatched: 5. Germline loops: CDR1 KGHSH, CDR2 LQKENI. The CDR3 is made up of 16 amino acids. The CDR3 here is CASSFLAGVSTDTQYF. The CDR3 DNA follows: TGTGCCAGCTCATTCCTAGCGGGGGTGAGCACAGATACGCAGTATTTT.

V gene TRBV6-6 combines with J gene TRBJ1-4; D is ambiguous. The CDR3 consists of 15 residues. Per germline, CDR1 MNHNY and CDR2 SVGAGI (reference sequence). V lost 6 bases to trimming and J lost 6 bases, with 17 bases between them. The CDR3 region is CASRGMGRFDEKLFF. The CDR3 nucleotides are TGTGCCAGCAGGGGGATGGGCCGGTTCGATGAAAAACTGTTTTTT.

The chain's CDR3 is CASSHKSRAGPYNEQFF. In DNA, the CDR3 is TGTGCCAGCTCTCATAAATCCCGGGCAGGGCCCTACAATGAGCAGTTCTTC. The chain links TRBV18 to TRBJ2-1, with D possibly TRBD1 on 5 matching bases. Germline V CDR1 and CDR2: KGHSH, LQKENI. V lost 6 bases and J lost 2, with 20 bases in between. The CDR3 totals 17 residues.

This clone showed up just once. This sequence joins TRBV30 and TRBJ2-5, with D unclear. Looked up from germline, CDR1 is GTSNPN and CDR2 is SVGIG (reference sequence). The CDR3 consists of 15 residues. The V end was cut by 0 bases, the J end by 1 base, with 12 bases between. CDR3 protein: CAWSVLSGTQETQYF. The DNA for the CDR3 is TGTGCCTGGAGTGTACTATCGGGCACCCAAGAGACCCAGTACTTC.

The gene calls are TRBV14 and TRBJ2-5, with a possible D match to TRBD1 (5 bases). Germline-derived CDR1 and CDR2 are SGHDN and FVKESK. Trimming took off 0 bases at V and 2 bases at J, with 22 bases between the two ends. The CDR3 covers 19 residues. The CDR3 reads CASSQEKDRKILTQETQYF. In DNA form, the CDR3 reads TGTGCCAGCAGCCAAGAGAAAGACAGAAAGATATTAACACAAGAGACCCAGTACTTC.

V and J are TRBV7-9 and TRBJ2-3, with TRBD1 matching 7 bases. CDR3 length: 16 amino acids. Trimming removed 5 bases from V and 0 bases from J; junction bases left unmatched: 8. Per germline, CDR1 SEHNR and CDR2 FQNEAQ (reference sequence). The CDR3 spells CASSPPGQSSTDTQYF. The DNA for the CDR3 is TGTGCCAGCAGCCCACCGGGACAGTCTAGCACAGATACGCAGTATTTT.

The chain couples TRBV5-6 to TRBJ2-7; D is undetermined. The CDR3 is made up of 13 amino acids. Germline lookup yields CDR1 SGHDT and CDR2 YYEEEE. V was cut by 2 bases and J by 3 bases, with 9 bases left in between. In nucleotides, the CDR3 is TGTGCCAGCAGCTTTCGTATGCACTACGAGCAGTACTTC. Amino acid sequence: CASSFRMHYEQYF.